The 16 T cell receptor beta chains reported below all come from one sample, sequenced in a study of regulatory dendritic cells for organ transplantation. Using immunoSEQ multiplex PCR, the repertoire was profiled, and TCRdb retains in-frame clones only, with some absent. The repertoire includes 30,000 or so clones, about four fifths of them detected once, and 0.1% sits in the top ten. Sample: naive CD4+ T cells from blood. Subset given: CD45RA+ naive T cells. The receptors come from a human donor in good health.

This clone was seen only a few times. The J gene is TRBJ1-5, the V gene TRBV19, with D unclear. Trimming pared 3 bases from V and 5 bases from J, leaving 11 bases between. The CDR3 contains 14 residues. Germline CDR1 reads LNHDA; CDR2 reads SQIVND (reference sequence). The CDR3 coding sequence is TGTGCCAGTAGTATGGGCGGCGGGGATCAGCCCCAGCATTTT. Amino acids: CASSMGGGDQPQHF. The full variable domain, rest sourced from reference TRBV19 and TRBJ1-5, is DGGITQSPKYLFRKEGQNVTLSCEQNLNHDAMYWYRQDPGQGLRLIYYSQIVNDFQKGDIAEGYSVSREKKESFPLTVTSAQKNPTAFYLCASSMGGGDQPQHFGDGTRLSIL.

The chain has TRBV5-1 and TRBJ2-7; a possible D gene is TRBD2 (5 bases). CDR1 SGHRS and CDR2 YFSETQ come from the germline V gene. The CDR3 runs to 15 residues. V dropped 0 bases and J dropped 2 bases, with 12 bases sitting between them. CDR3 nucleotide sequence: TGCGCCAGCAGCTTGGCTGGAGGCAGTCCCTACGAGCAGTACTTC. Translated, it gives CASSLAGGSPYEQYF.

The V and J genes are TRBV11-1 and TRBJ2-3; 11 bases are a match to TRBD1. Germline V gene sequence: CDR1 SGHAT, CDR2 FQDESV (reference sequence). This CDR3 contains 16 residues. The trim removed 5 bases at V and 4 bases at J, leaving 8 bases unmatched. CDR3 sequence: CASSPRTGGRADTQYF. The CDR3 DNA is TGTGCCAGCAGCCCCCGGACAGGGGGCCGGGCAGATACGCAGTATTTT.

The gene calls are TRBV5-1 and TRBJ2-7; 7 positions match TRBD1. V was pared by 3 bases and J by 3 bases, with 9 bases of the junction left unmatched. The CDR3 contains 15 residues. Germline-derived CDR1 and CDR2 are SGHRS and YFSETQ. The DNA for the CDR3 is TGCGCCAGCAGCTCCTGGACAGGTTTGGGCTACGAGCAGTACTTC. Encoded protein: CASSSWTGLGYEQYF.

The CDR3 is CASSKRTGETSYNSPLHF. CDR3 DNA sequence: TGTGCCAGCAGCAAACGGACAGGGGAAACCTCCTATAATTCACCCCTCCACTTT. V gene TRBV21-1 combines with J gene TRBJ1-6; TRBD1 is taken as the D call from the table, unchecked against the DNA. TRBV21-1 is a documented pseudogene. CDR3 length: 18 residues.

V gene TRBV7-2 combines with J gene TRBJ1-4; D might be TRBD1 (5 bases). Germline values: CDR1 SGHTA, CDR2 FQGNSA. V lost 5 bases and J lost 8, with 15 bases in between. The CDR3 sequence is 14 residues long. CDR3 DNA: TGTGCCAGCAGCCCGGGAGGGTGGGGGGAAAAACTGTTTTTT. Protein product: CASSPGGWGEKLFF.

The chain joins TRBV5-1 to TRBJ2-5; 7 nucleotides agree with TRBD1. V was pared by 5 bases and J by 3 bases, with 1 base of the junction left unmatched. CDR1 is SGHRS, CDR2 YFSETQ, per germline. This CDR3 has 12 residues. CDR3: CASSTGEETQYF. The CDR3, as DNA: TGCGCCAGCAGTACAGGGGAAGAGACCCAGTACTTC.

The V and J genes are TRBV14 and TRBJ2-1, with TRBD1 as a possible D gene (6 bases). The CDR3 consists of 16 residues. Trimming cost V 1 base and J 4 bases, with 14 bases left between them. CDR1 SGHDN and CDR2 FVKESK come from the germline V gene. The CDR3 nucleotides are TGTGCCAGCAGCCAAGTAGCGACAGGTCCTTACAATGAGCAGTTCTTC. This sequence encodes CASSQVATGPYNEQFF.

The J gene is TRBJ1-5, the V gene TRBV19; possible D gene TRBD1, 6 bases. The CDR3 has 14 amino acids. Germline V CDR1 and CDR2: LNHDA, SQIVND (reference sequence). Trimming shortened V by 5 bases and J by 5 bases, and 13 bases separated the two germline ends. CDR3 DNA: TGTGCCAGTAGTCGACAGGCCTACGATCAGCCCCAGCATTTT. Amino acid sequence: CASSRQAYDQPQHF.

The chain employs TRBV18 and TRBJ1-1, with TRBD1 matching 8 bases. Germline trimming cut 0 bases from V and 4 bases from J; bases unmatched to any gene: 1. The V gene's germline CDR1 is KGHSH and CDR2 LQKENI. This CDR3 has 14 amino acids. CDR3: CASSPPDRGTEAFF. In DNA, the CDR3 is TGTGCCAGCTCACCACCAGACAGGGGCACTGAAGCTTTCTTT.

The chain links TRBV7-9 to TRBJ2-1, with 9 bases matching TRBD2. From germline, CDR1 is SEHNR and CDR2 FQNEAQ (reference sequence). The CDR3 spans 15 residues. Trimming took 1 base from V and 6 from J; bases not matched to a gene: 4. The CDR3, as DNA: TGTGCCAGCAGCTTAGGCGGGGGGGCCTTCAATGAGCAGTTCTTC. Protein sequence: CASSLGGGAFNEQFF. The full variable domain, rest sourced from reference TRBV7-9 and TRBJ2-1, is DTGVSQNPRHKITKRGQNVTFRCDPISEHNRLYWYRQTLGQGPEFLTYFQNEAQLEKSRLLSDRFSAERPKGSFSTLEIQRTEQGDSAMYLCASSLGGGAFNEQFFGPGTRLTVL.

This clone was counted between two and nine times. The V and J genes are TRBV4-1 and TRBJ2-7; TRBD1 is a possible D gene (6 bases). The germline V gene encodes CDR1 MGHRA and CDR2 YSYEKL. There are 15 residues in the CDR3. V was shortened by 1 base and J by 5 bases, with 15 bases between the two germline ends. The CDR3 reads CASSQGRGEGNEQYF. CDR3 nucleotide sequence: TGCGCCAGCAGCCAAGGCAGGGGAGAAGGAAACGAGCAGTACTTC.

The gene calls are TRBV11-3 and TRBJ1-2; 8 bases are a match to TRBD1. Losses at the gene ends were 5 bases for V and 3 bases for J; bases not matched to a gene: 8. Germline assignment: CDR1 SGHNT and CDR2 YENEEA. This CDR3 comprises 15 residues. In DNA, the CDR3 is TGTGCCAGCAGCCTCGGACAGGGTGTAGACTATGGCTACACCTTC. This encodes CASSLGQGVDYGYTF.

V is TRBV5-1 and J is TRBJ2-5, with 7 nucleotides matching TRBD1. Germline CDR1 reads SGHRS; CDR2 reads YFSETQ. There are 14 residues in the CDR3. The V segment lost 0 bases and the J segment 4 bases; nucleotides outside the gene matches: 3. In nucleotides, the CDR3 is TGCGCCAGCAGCTTGGGACAGGGAAGAGAGACCCAGTACTTC. Translating it yields CASSLGQGRETQYF. Full variable domain (outside the CDR3, taken from reference TRBV5-1 and TRBJ2-5): KAGVTQTPRYLIKTRGQQVTLSCSPISGHRSVSWYQQTPGQGLQFLFEYFSETQRNKGNFPGRFSGRQFSNSRSEMNVSTLELGDSALYLCASSLGQGRETQYFGPGTRLLVL.

A single count supports this clone. The chain couples TRBV7-3 to TRBJ2-5; D might be TRBD1 (6 bases). V lost 5 bases and J lost 2, with 9 bases in between. The CDR3 has 13 residues. The germline gives CDR1 SGHTA, CDR2 FQGTGA. Here the CDR3 reads CASSRGQQETQYF. CDR3 nucleotides: TGTGCCAGCAGCCGGGGACAACAAGAGACCCAGTACTTC.

V is TRBV6-5 and J is TRBJ1-3, with D possibly being TRBD1 (5 bases). Germline V gene lookup returns CDR1 MNHEY and CDR2 SVGAGI. V shed 6 bases and J shed 3 bases, with 15 bases lying between them. The length of the CDR3 is 15 residues. The CDR3 protein is CASRHRGEHGNTIYF. In nucleotides, the CDR3 is TGTGCCAGCAGACACCGGGGGGAACATGGAAACACCATATATTTT.